This TCR beta chain originates from a study of shared clonotypes between healthy human individuals. About the study: CD4 naive and CD4 memory each took three plates per donor, while CD8 naive took two and CD8 memory one.

Study observations and caveats: Sharing across four donors was highest in naive CD4 (around 5%) and lowest in memory CD8 (0.4%).

This clone showed up many times. Its antigen is as yet unknown. The sample holds other DNA sequences that translate to the same CDR3. Repertoires were generated with immunoSEQ multiplex PCR, while TCRdb's copy carries only in-frame clones and drops some. The profile covers hundreds of thousands of clones, with around 78% appearing a single time and around 2% taken by the ten largest. This clonotype was sampled from a woman aged 25 to 45 in good health. What was sequenced was memory CD4+ T cells sorted from blood. As for subset: CD45RA-negative fraction.

CDR3 amino acids: CASSLQAGDTGELFF. CDR3 nucleotides: TGTGCCAGCAGCTTACAAGCGGGGGACACCGGGGAGCTGTTTTTT. The V gene is TRBV7-2, the J gene TRBJ2-2; 8 bases are shared with TRBD2. Trimming at V came to 2 bases and at J to 3 bases, leaving 2 bases not matched to a gene. Germline V lookup: CDR1 SGHTA, CDR2 FQGNSA. The CDR3 consists of 15 residues. The full variable domain, completed using reference TRBV7-2 and TRBJ2-2, is GAGVSQSPSNKVTEKGKDVELRCDPISGHTALYWYRQSLGQGLEFLIYFQGNSAPDKSGLPSDRFSAERTGGSVSTLTIQRTQQEDSAVYLCASSLQAGDTGELFFGEGSRLTVL.